The rows below give T cell receptor beta chains drawn from one sample of a study of blood T cell repertoires in COVID-19. The protocol was immunoSEQ multiplex PCR, while the TCRdb copy is restricted to in-frame clones and leaves out a portion. The sample has some 99,000 clones; over 70% are singletons. Sequencing input: peripheral blood. These receptors originate from a woman over 75 with acute or convalescent COVID-19. CDR3s include the opening cysteine and the closing phenylalanine or tryptophan. Size is stated for part of the rows, as once, few or many counts, or as a class when the clone is expanded.

clone_size	cdr3_length	v_call	cdr3_aa
.	15	TRBV7-9	CASSFTGLGNQPQHF
.	15	TRBV6-6	CASSYQGGPNSPLHF
.	16	TRBV7-8	CASSVRTIGSRHGYTF
.	18	TRBV11-2	CASSLVSQYWGGTGELFF
.	18	TRBV28	CASTRPGTGLTTNEKLFF
.	15	TRBV6-1	CASSERRGAAGELFF
.	14	TRBV28	CASSPGRRRSPLHF
.	17	TRBV19	CASSQIGDRGLYQPQHF
.	14	TRBV5-1	CASSLPGGGTEAFF
.	15	TRBV30	CAWSGGQINNSPLHF
.	15	TRBV2	CASSMGQGRTQPQHF
few	14	TRBV18	CASSPQQGSDGYTF
.	14	TRBV18	CASSRDRDNSPLHF
.	14	TRBV5-1	CASRSGTSNSPLHF
.	13	TRBV7-2	CASSPRVGQPQHF
once	14	TRBV28	CASSYYRGQETQYF
.	14	TRBV30	CAWARTGNNSPLHF
.	16	TRBV10-3	CAISELDGQTNSPLHF
.	14	TRBV27	CASRASHSNQPQHF
.	13	TRBV12-3/TRBV12-4	CASSLFRAQPQHF
.	16	TRBV3-1/TRBV3-2	CASSQAGTNHRETQYF
.	13	TRBV18	CASSPRQNNEQFF
.	13	TRBV27	CASSLFRNEKLFF
.	14	TRBV18	CATQDRTVASPLHF
.	16	TRBV7-8	CASSLQGVAMNTEAFF
.	15	TRBV7-3	CASSLLVGRYNEQFF
.	15	TRBV6-5	CASSSGGAGGDIQYF
.	18	TRBV18	CASSLTTLQGDKNTEAFF
.	14	TRBV6-5	CASSWGESNSPLHF
.	13	TRBV12-3/TRBV12-4	CASSSKTGGRAFF
.	15	TRBV10-1	CASSNRVRGTDTQYF
once	16	TRBV9	CASSSRSSGGTDTQYF
.	14	TRBV6-5	CASRRRGSNNEQFF
.	14	TRBV5-4	CASSLKGTPKTQYF
.	14	TRBV9	CASSASRGNTEAFF
.	15	TRBV5-1	CASSEVTGGAAEAFF
.	13	TRBV2	CATKRDSYNEQFF
.	17	TRBV21-1	CASSKGAGPAKTYGYTF
once	16	TRBV6-6	CASSPSTGGKNQPQHF
.	13	TRBV21-1	CASDRGLRQPQHF
.	13	TRBV7-9	CASSSGQHQPQHF
.	14	TRBV5-1	CASSGQGTNEKLFF
.	14	TRBV5-1	CASSSTGDTGELFF
.	17	TRBV27	CASSFLSGRGGPDTQYF
.	14	TRBV6-5	CATKPQLVQETQYF
.	14	TRBV14	CASSQAGLNTEAFF
medium-sized	15	TRBV10-3	CAISDSGALNTEAFF
.	15	TRBV6-5	CASSYSISANYGYTF
.	15	TRBV5-4	CASSGRGGPSYEQYF
.	14	TRBV7-2	CASSLEGGVGELFF
.	13	TRBV9	CASSGRAPDTQYF
.	16	TRBV7-2	CASSLAYPSGTGHYTF
.	17	TRBV15	CATSSYPEGAPNQPQHF
.	17	TRBV27	CASSFLPGTGGGYGYTF